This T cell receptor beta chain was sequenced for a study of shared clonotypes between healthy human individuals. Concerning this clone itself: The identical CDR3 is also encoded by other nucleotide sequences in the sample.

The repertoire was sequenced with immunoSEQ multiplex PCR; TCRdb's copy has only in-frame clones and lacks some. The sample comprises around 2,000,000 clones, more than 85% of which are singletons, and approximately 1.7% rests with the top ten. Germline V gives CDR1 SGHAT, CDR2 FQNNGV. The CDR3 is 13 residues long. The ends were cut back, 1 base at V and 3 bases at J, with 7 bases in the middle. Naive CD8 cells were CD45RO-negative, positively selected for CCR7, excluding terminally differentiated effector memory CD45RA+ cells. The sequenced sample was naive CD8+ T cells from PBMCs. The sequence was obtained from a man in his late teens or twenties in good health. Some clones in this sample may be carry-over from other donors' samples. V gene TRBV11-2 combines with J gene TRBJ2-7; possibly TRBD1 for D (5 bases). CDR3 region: CASSLGGRYEQYF. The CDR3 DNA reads TGTGCCAGCAGCTTAGGGGGCCGCTACGAGCAGTACTTC.